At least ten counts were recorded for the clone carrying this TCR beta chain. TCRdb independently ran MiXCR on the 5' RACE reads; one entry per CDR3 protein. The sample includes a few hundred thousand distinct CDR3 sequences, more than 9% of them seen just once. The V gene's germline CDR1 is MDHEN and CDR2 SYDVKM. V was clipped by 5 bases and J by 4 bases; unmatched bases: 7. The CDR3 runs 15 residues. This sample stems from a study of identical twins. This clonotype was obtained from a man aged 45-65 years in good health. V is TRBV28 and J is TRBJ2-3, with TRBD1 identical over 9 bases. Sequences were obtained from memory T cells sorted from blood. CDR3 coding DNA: TGTGCCAGCAGTCAACAGGGGGCGTTTCCAGATACGCAGTATTTT. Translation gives CASSQQGAFPDTQYF.